One sample yielded the 12 T cell receptor beta chains listed below, sequenced in a study of long-term antiretroviral therapy in people with HIV. The assay used was immunoSEQ (version v3.0), run at survey level. Sequenced by immunoSEQ multiplex PCR; TCRdb stores in-frame clones only, minus some. The repertoire holds around 31,000 clones, with 80% to 90% as singletons. Source: unsorted PBMCs, taken roughly 5 years before starting antiretroviral therapy. The receptors here all came from a middle-aged man with HIV.

The gene calls are TRBV4-1 and TRBJ2-1, with 7 bases matching TRBD1. This CDR3 contains 16 residues. V trimming: 1 base; J trimming: 0 bases; junction bases outside the gene matches: 3. CDR1 MGHRA and CDR2 YSYEKL come from the germline V gene. CDR3 bases: TGCGCCAGCAGCCAAGTGGGGACAGTCTCCTACAATGAGCAGTTCTTC. It translates to CASSQVGTVSYNEQFF.

V usage is TRBV6-6 and J usage is TRBJ1-5, with TRBD1 identical over 8 bases. There are 14 residues in the CDR3. The trim removed 7 bases at V and 4 bases at J, leaving 6 bases unmatched. Germline loops: CDR1 MNHNY, CDR2 SVGAGI (reference sequence). DNA of the CDR3: TGTGCCAGCACCTTCACAGGGGGTAATCAGCCCCAGCATTTT. Its protein product is CASTFTGGNQPQHF.

The J gene is TRBJ2-1, the V gene TRBV11-3; D uncertain. Deletions cut 1 base from V and 7 bases from J, with 2 bases between. This CDR3 region has 11 residues. The V gene's germline CDR1 is SGHNT and CDR2 YENEEA. The CDR3, as DNA: TGTGCCAGCAGCTTAGGTAATGAGCAGTTCTTC. This translates into CASSLGNEQFF.

This clone was counted only a few times. The V and J genes are TRBV5-1 and TRBJ1-2; tentatively, D is TRBD1 (6 bases). Germline CDR1 SGHRS, CDR2 YFSETQ. V lost 7 bases, J lost 1 base, and 14 bases lay in between. The CDR3 runs to 14 residues. CDR3 sequence: CASHPGHFNYGYTF. For the CDR3, the DNA is TGCGCCAGCCATCCGGGACACTTTAACTATGGCTACACCTTC.

This chain's CDR3 is CASGRGLAGGQETQYF. DNA for the CDR3: TGTGCCAGCGGAAGGGGACTAGCGGGGGGCCAAGAGACCCAGTACTTC. The chain is built from TRBV2 and TRBJ2-5, with 15 positions matching TRBD2. J was trimmed by 1 base and V by 8 bases; bases with no gene match: 5. Germline values: CDR1 SNHLY, CDR2 FYNNEI. The CDR3 sequence is 16 residues long.

The rearrangement links TRBV28 to TRBJ2-3; D is perhaps TRBD2 (7 bases). The CDR3 spans 12 residues. CDR1 and CDR2 from the germline V gene are MDHEN and SYDVKM. V dropped 10 bases and J dropped 3 bases, with 11 bases sitting between them. The CDR3 region is CATGRGTDTQYF. The CDR3 DNA reads as TGTGCCACTGGGAGGGGGACAGATACGCAGTATTTT.

This chain joins TRBV5-6 and TRBJ2-3, with TRBD2 as a possible D gene (6 bases). CDR3 size: 17 residues. Trimming shortened V by 1 base and J by 3 bases, and 18 bases separated the two germline ends. From germline, CDR1 is SGHDT and CDR2 YYEEEE. Here the CDR3 reads CASSLKVSGSGTDTQYF. In DNA, the CDR3 is TGTGCCAGCAGCTTGAAGGTGAGCGGGTCAGGAACAGATACGCAGTATTTT. Supplemented by reference TRBV5-6 and TRBJ2-3, the full variable domain reads DAGVTQSPTHLIKTRGQQVTLRCSPKSGHDTVSWYQQALGQGPQFIFQYYEEEERQRGNFPDRFSGHQFPNYSSELNVNALLLGDSALYLCASSLKVSGSGTDTQYFGPGTRLTVL.

This rearrangement joins TRBV7-2 to TRBJ1-3; no reliable D call. The CDR3 is made up of 13 amino acids. Trimming took off 3 bases at V and 4 bases at J, with 7 bases between the two ends. CDR1 and CDR2 from the germline V gene are SGHTA and FQGNSA. CDR3 DNA sequence: TGTGCCAGCAGCTTGGGCTTCGGAAACACCATATATTTT. Its protein is CASSLGFGNTIYF. Filled out from reference TRBV7-2 and TRBJ1-3, the complete variable domain reads GAGVSQSPSNKVTEKGKDVELRCDPISGHTALYWYRQSLGQGLEFLIYFQGNSAPDKSGLPSDRFSAERTGGSVSTLTIQRTQQEDSAVYLCASSLGFGNTIYFGEGSWLTVV.

This clone was seen once. The chain is built from TRBV7-2 and TRBJ1-6; D might be TRBD1 (5 bases). This CDR3 comprises 13 residues. Trimming removed 3 bases from V and 6 bases from J, with 6 bases in between. CDR1 and CDR2 from the germline V gene are SGHTA and FQGNSA. The CDR3 spells CASSLGGNSPLHF. CDR3 bases: TGTGCCAGCAGCTTGGGGGGTAATTCACCCCTCCACTTT.

V usage is TRBV11-2 and J usage is TRBJ2-7; 9 bases agree with TRBD2. The V gene end was trimmed by 1 base and the J gene end by 4 bases; junction bases not matched to a gene: 5. CDR1 SGHAT and CDR2 FQNNGV come from the germline V gene. This CDR3 region has 15 residues. The CDR3 DNA sequence: TGTGCCAGCAGCTTAGGTATGGGACTAGCTTACGAGCAGTACTTC. It encodes CASSLGMGLAYEQYF.

This chain connects TRBV14 to TRBJ2-7; TRBD1 is a possible D gene (8 bases). This CDR3 is 15 amino acids long. CDR1 and CDR2 (germline): SGHDN, FVKESK. V lost 3 bases and J 5 bases, leaving 17 bases between the germline ends. The CDR3 here is CASSHHRGGRNEQYF. CDR3 nucleotide sequence: TGTGCCAGCAGCCACCACAGGGGGGGCCGAAACGAGCAGTACTTC.

This clone was seen just once. This chain connects TRBV5-4 to TRBJ1-2, with TRBD1 as a possible D gene (5 bases). The germline V gene has CDR1 SGHNT and CDR2 YYREEE (reference sequence). CDR3 length: 15 amino acids. The V and J ends lost 0 bases and 4 bases respectively, with 13 bases between them. In DNA, the CDR3 is TGTGCCAGCAGCTTGGGCATGGACACGAGCTATGGCTACACCTTC. Translation gives CASSLGMDTSYGYTF.